Following are 9 T cell receptor beta chains from one sample sequenced in a study of CD8 T cells in ankylosing spondylitis. TCRdb reprocessed the 5' RACE reads with MiXCR, giving one entry per CDR3 protein. The data hold tens of thousands of distinct CDR3 sequences, with around 25% observed a single time. Sequenced sample: blood, either unsorted or a sorted T cell fraction (not recorded which). The receptors come from a male donor with ankylosing spondylitis or in good health (not recorded which).

The CDR3, as DNA: TGTGCCAGCAGCTTTGCAGTTGACTATGGCTACACCTTC. It yields the protein CASSFAVDYGYTF. The chain links TRBV5-5 to TRBJ1-2; D remains unclear. V lost 2 bases and J lost 3, with 8 bases in between. Germline V gene sequence: CDR1 SGHKS, CDR2 YYEKEE (reference sequence). The CDR3 runs 13 residues.

The chain uses TRBV12-3 or TRBV12-4 and TRBJ2-7; D is uncertain. Trimming pared 5 bases from V and 5 bases from J, leaving 10 bases between. The CDR3 consists of 12 residues. The CDR3 nucleotides read TGTGCCAGCAGTCTGAGGTGGGACGAGCAGTACTTC. Its translation is CASSLRWDEQYF.

The J gene is TRBJ2-1, the V gene TRBV7-6, with 8 bases lining up with TRBD1. Germline V CDR1 and CDR2: SGHVS, FNYEAQ. V was pared by 5 bases and J by 0 bases, with 6 bases of the junction left unmatched. The CDR3 runs to 16 residues. CDR3 sequence reads: CASSGGTGGSYNEQFF. CDR3 DNA: TGTGCCAGCAGCGGCGGCACAGGGGGCTCCTACAATGAGCAGTTCTTC.

This clonotype was seen at least ten times. This chain joins TRBV10-3 and TRBJ1-5, with 8 nucleotides matching TRBD1. This CDR3 region has 13 residues. The V segment lost 8 bases and the J segment 4 bases; nucleotides outside the gene matches: 4. Germline values: CDR1 ENHRY, CDR2 SYGVKD. The CDR3 spells CAIGQGGNQPQHF. The CDR3 DNA reads as TGTGCCATCGGACAGGGTGGAAATCAGCCCCAGCATTTT.

The chain carries TRBV2 and TRBJ2-3; 10 positions agree with TRBD2. In germline, CDR1 is SNHLY, CDR2 FYNNEI. The V and J ends lost 9 bases and 4 bases, in that order; junction bases with no gene match: 7. There are 14 residues in the CDR3. The CDR3 DNA reads TGTGCCAGTACTAGCGGGACCGGAGCAGATACGCAGTATTTT. This encodes CASTSGTGADTQYF.

This clonotype was detected a few times. CDR3 sequence: CSAAPPPRRGYTF. In DNA, the CDR3 is TGCAGTGCTGCCCCTCCGCCTCGGCGGGGCTACACCTTC. The chain recombines TRBV20-1 with TRBJ1-2; no reliable D call. CDR3 size: 13 residues. Trimming cost V 5 bases and J 8 bases, with 18 bases left between them. Germline V gives CDR1 DFQATT, CDR2 SNEGSKA (reference sequence).

This clonotype has just a few counts. The J gene is TRBJ2-3, the V gene TRBV10-3; possible D gene TRBD1, 6 bases. This CDR3 spans 15 amino acids. The V and J ends lost 2 bases and 5 bases respectively, with 14 bases between them. CDR1 and CDR2 (germline): ENHRY, SYGVKD. The CDR3 sequence: CAISERQGRQDTQYF. Written as DNA, the CDR3 is TGTGCCATCAGTGAGAGGCAGGGGCGTCAAGATACGCAGTATTTT.

A few counts support this clonotype. The V and J genes are TRBV28 and TRBJ1-1, with 7 bases aligning to TRBD1. This CDR3 spans 16 amino acids. V dropped 9 bases and J dropped 1; count of bases not matched to a gene: 14. CDR1 and CDR2 from the germline V gene are MDHEN and SYDVKM. The CDR3 nucleotides are TGTGCCAGTAACACCGCCCCCCGGACAGGGAACACTGAAGCTTTCTTT. Translation gives CASNTAPRTGNTEAFF. The full variable domain, rest sourced from reference TRBV28 and TRBJ1-1, is DVKVTQSSRYLVKRTGEKVFLECVQDMDHENMFWYRQDPGLGLRLIYFSYDVKMKEKGDIPEGYSVSREKKERFSLILESASTNQTSMYLCASNTAPRTGNTEAFFGQGTRLTVV.

There are many counts of this clonotype. For the CDR3, the DNA is TGTGCCAGCGGGAGCTCTGGGGCCAACGTCCTGACTTTC. It is translated as CASGSSGANVLTF. The chain uses TRBV5-5 and TRBJ2-6, with D perhaps matching TRBD2 (5 bases). V was cut by 7 bases and J by 0 bases, with 5 bases left in between. Per germline, CDR1 SGHKS and CDR2 YYEKEE (reference sequence). This CDR3 has 13 residues.